Presented here are 27 T cell receptor beta chains from one specimen sequenced in a study of OX40 agonist ivuxolimab in advanced cancers. The protocol was immunoSEQ multiplex PCR, while the TCRdb copy is restricted to in-frame clones and leaves out a portion. In the table there are fewer than 80,000 clones, 85% of which are singletons. Source: CD4+ or CD8+ T cells sorted from blood, taken in a trial of the OX40 agonist ivuxolimab. These receptors all stem from an adult with an advanced solid tumor such as melanoma, head and neck, liver or kidney cancer.

The rearrangement joins TRBV19 to TRBJ2-5, with 10 bases matching TRBD2. The CDR3 sequence is 17 residues long. CDR1 is LNHDA and CDR2 is SQIVND in the germline V gene (reference sequence). The J segment lost 4 bases and the V segment lost 2 bases, leaving 10 bases of the junction unmatched. CDR3 sequence reads: CASSIRSGGVSGETQYF. The CDR3 DNA sequence: TGTGCCAGTAGTATACGAAGCGGGGGGGTGAGCGGAGAGACCCAGTACTTC. The full variable domain, in which reference TRBV19 and TRBJ2-5 provide the parts outside the CDR3, is DGGITQSPKYLFRKEGQNVTLSCEQNLNHDAMYWYRQDPGQGLRLIYYSQIVNDFQKGDIAEGYSVSREKKESFPLTVTSAQKNPTAFYLCASSIRSGGVSGETQYFGPGTRLLVL.

This chain links TRBV7-9 with TRBJ1-1, with 7 nucleotides matching TRBD1. Trimming cost V 6 bases and J 0 bases; bases outside gene matches: 4. There are 14 residues in the CDR3. Germline assignment: CDR1 SEHNR and CDR2 FQNEAQ (reference sequence). The CDR3 is CASRQGTVNTEAFF. The CDR3, as DNA: TGTGCCAGCAGACAAGGGACAGTGAACACTGAAGCTTTCTTT.

The V and J genes are TRBV5-4 and TRBJ1-1; possible D gene TRBD1, 6 bases. The V gene's germline CDR1 is SGHNT and CDR2 YYREEE (reference sequence). This CDR3 region has 15 residues. V was shortened by 2 bases and J by 1 base, with 12 bases between the two germline ends. CDR3: CASSFRGGANTEAFF. The CDR3 bases are TGTGCCAGCAGCTTCCGAGGGGGAGCGAACACTGAAGCTTTCTTT.

The chain couples TRBV19 to TRBJ1-5; D not resolved. The CDR3 extends over 14 amino acids. The germline CDR1 and CDR2 sequences are LNHDA and SQIVND (reference sequence). V was trimmed by 1 base and J by 1 base, leaving 5 bases between them. The CDR3 DNA is TGTGCCAGTAGTATAGTCGGAAGCAATCAGCCCCAGCATTTT. Protein product: CASSIVGSNQPQHF.

The V and J genes are TRBV7-2 and TRBJ2-7; D perhaps matches TRBD1 (6 bases). CDR1 is SGHTA, CDR2 FQGNSA, per germline. This CDR3 spans 17 amino acids. With 5 bases removed from V and 4 bases from J, the gap between germline ends came to 24 bases. CDR3 nucleotide sequence: TGTGCCAGCAGCCCTCCCCACCAACGACAGGTGACATACGAGCAGTACTTC. Its translation is CASSPPHQRQVTYEQYF.

This clone was counted a single time. The J gene is TRBJ2-7, the V gene TRBV7-9; 7 nucleotides line up with TRBD1. Trimming cost V 5 bases and J 2 bases; bases outside gene matches: 6. Germline lookup yields CDR1 SEHNR and CDR2 FQNEAQ (reference sequence). The CDR3 is 14 amino acids. The CDR3 bases are TGTGCCAGCAGCCAAAGACAGGGTCCCTACGAGCAGTACTTC. Translation gives CASSQRQGPYEQYF.

The chain has TRBV4-2 and TRBJ2-2, with TRBD1 identical over 7 bases. Germline V CDR1 and CDR2: LGHNA, YNFKEQ. The CDR3 sequence is 14 residues long. V lost 1 base to trimming and J lost 6 bases; unmatched junction nucleotides: 2. The CDR3 spells CASSQATGPGELFF. In DNA, the CDR3 is TGTGCCAGCAGCCAAGCGACAGGGCCCGGGGAGCTGTTTTTT.

The chain uses TRBV19 and TRBJ1-2; the match to TRBD1 covers 10 bases. Germline assignment: CDR1 LNHDA and CDR2 SQIVND (reference sequence). The CDR3 has 14 residues. V lost 6 bases and J lost 4; bases outside the gene matches: 5. CDR3 nucleotide sequence: TGTGCCAGTAGGGATGGACAGGGGGGCTATGGCTACACCTTC. Translated: CASRDGQGGYGYTF.

There are a few counts of this clone. The chain carries TRBV6-5 and TRBJ1-1; D is undetermined. The germline V gene has CDR1 MNHEY and CDR2 SVGAGI. V gave up 8 bases and J gave up 1 base, with 11 bases separating them. The CDR3 has 13 amino acids. CDR3 loop: CASVRGENTEAFF. The CDR3 bases are TGTGCCAGCGTTAGAGGTGAGAACACTGAAGCTTTCTTT.

The chain employs TRBV6-1 and TRBJ2-7; D gene ambiguous. CDR1 and CDR2 (germline): MNHNS, SASEGT. This CDR3 comprises 12 residues. V lost 7 bases to trimming and J lost 5 bases, with 12 bases between them. The CDR3 spells CASKRTINEQYF. The CDR3 coding sequence is TGTGCCAGCAAAAGGACCATAAACGAGCAGTACTTC.

The gene calls are TRBV4-2 and TRBJ2-1; 12 nucleotides align to TRBD1. Losses at the gene ends were 0 bases for V and 7 bases for J; bases not matched to a gene: 7. CDR1 is LGHNA and CDR2 is YNFKEQ in the germline V gene. This CDR3 comprises 17 residues. The CDR3: CASSQDLRDRGPNEQFF. The CDR3 DNA is TGTGCCAGCAGCCAAGATCTTCGGGACAGGGGGCCTAATGAGCAGTTCTTC.

The chain employs TRBV23-1 and TRBJ1-5; 7 bases line up with TRBD1. TRBV23-1 counts as an open reading frame of uncertain function. This CDR3 spans 16 amino acids. V lost 3 bases to trimming and J lost 11 bases; unmatched junction nucleotides: 16. The chain's CDR3 is CASSHSQLTGSGTQHF. The CDR3 nucleotides read TGCGCCAGCAGTCATTCTCAACTGACAGGGTCGGGGACCCAGCATTTT.

The V and J genes are TRBV19 and TRBJ2-7, with D maybe TRBD1 (5 bases). This CDR3 comprises 15 residues. Deletions cut 5 bases from V and 3 bases from J, with 17 bases between. Germline CDR1 is LNHDA and CDR2 is SQIVND (reference sequence). The CDR3 loop is CASSVTLQVLYEQYF. For the CDR3, the DNA is TGTGCCAGTAGTGTGACGTTACAGGTCCTCTACGAGCAGTACTTC.

V and J are TRBV11-3 and TRBJ1-3; no clear D. Germline lookup yields CDR1 SGHNT and CDR2 YENEEA. V was pared by 1 base and J by 0 bases, with 7 bases between. The CDR3 runs 15 residues. Here the CDR3 reads CASSLGLSSGNTIYF. The CDR3 coding sequence is TGTGCCAGCAGCTTAGGTCTTAGCTCTGGAAACACCATATATTTT.

This clone was recorded a few times. The chain joins TRBV5-1 to TRBJ2-7, with no clear D. V shed 1 base and J shed 6 bases, with 14 bases lying between them. In germline, CDR1 is SGHRS, CDR2 YFSETQ. CDR3 size: 14 residues. The CDR3 loop is CASSLRTEISEQYF. The CDR3 DNA sequence: TGCGCCAGCAGCTTGCGTACGGAAATCTCCGAGCAGTACTTC. The full variable domain, its missing parts supplied by reference TRBV5-1 and TRBJ2-7, is KAGVTQTPRYLIKTRGQQVTLSCSPISGHRSVSWYQQTPGQGLQFLFEYFSETQRNKGNFPGRFSGRQFSNSRSEMNVSTLELGDSALYLCASSLRTEISEQYFGPGTRLTVT.

The chain combines TRBV18 with TRBJ2-3, with D perhaps matching TRBD2 (7 bases). The V gene's germline CDR1 is KGHSH and CDR2 LQKENI. The V and J ends lost 2 bases and 7 bases respectively, with 10 bases between them. The CDR3 runs to 13 residues. CDR3 sequence reads: CASSPGGGNTQYF. DNA of the CDR3: TGTGCCAGCTCACCAGGCGGGGGCAATACGCAGTATTTT.

This clone was seen just once. The V call is TRBV6-1, the J call TRBJ2-7; D might be TRBD1 (6 bases). The germline V and J ends were trimmed by 0 bases and 3 bases, with 9 bases remaining between them. Germline V gene data show CDR1 as MNHNS and CDR2 as SASEGT. This CDR3 is built from 14 residues. Written as DNA, the CDR3 is TGTGCCAGCAGTGAAGCTGGGACACTCTACGAGCAGTACTTC. Translation gives CASSEAGTLYEQYF.

This clone was seen just once. The chain recombines TRBV7-8 with TRBJ1-5; tentative D call: TRBD1 (5 bases). V lost 1 base and J 0 bases, leaving 16 bases between the germline ends. The CDR3 sequence is 18 residues long. Germline CDR1 and CDR2: SGHVS and FQNEAQ. The CDR3 DNA reads TGTGCCAGCAGCTTAGTTTTTGGCCGGGGCTTTAGCAATCAGCCCCAGCATTTT. It encodes CASSLVFGRGFSNQPQHF. Drawing the rest from reference TRBV7-8 and TRBJ1-5, the complete variable domain is GAGVSQSPRYKVAKRGQDVALRCDPISGHVSLFWYQQALGQGPEFLTYFQNEAQLDKSGLPSDRFFAERPEGSVSTLKIQRTQQEDSAVYLCASSLVFGRGFSNQPQHFGDGTRLSIL.

V usage is TRBV7-9 and J usage is TRBJ1-1; D is unclear. The CDR3 runs to 15 residues. Trimming pared 2 bases from V and 7 bases from J, leaving 17 bases between. Germline CDR1 SEHNR, CDR2 FQNEAQ (reference sequence). The CDR3 spells CASSLPLGVPGEAFF. CDR3 sequence (DNA): TGTGCCAGCAGCTTACCACTTGGGGTACCGGGTGAAGCTTTCTTT.

The rearrangement uses TRBV29-1 and TRBJ2-5; possible D gene TRBD2, 6 bases. V was clipped by 1 base and J by 3 bases, with 12 bases between them. This CDR3 spans 14 amino acids. CDR1 is SQVTM and CDR2 is ANQGSEA in the germline V gene. DNA of the CDR3: TGCAGCGTTGAAGGCAGGGCGGGAAAAGAGACCCAGTACTTC. It codes for CSVEGRAGKETQYF.

This clone was seen more than once but under ten times. This chain links TRBV7-8 with TRBJ2-5, with unresolved D. CDR3 size: 11 residues. CDR1 is SGHVS and CDR2 is FQNEAQ in the germline V gene. V lost 5 bases, J lost 1 base, and 2 bases lay in between. This CDR3 reads CASSIQETQYF. CDR3 nucleotides: TGTGCCAGCAGCATCCAAGAGACCCAGTACTTC.

This chain links TRBV30 with TRBJ2-7, with TRBD1 matching over 7 bases. CDR1 is GTSNPN, CDR2 SVGIG, per germline (reference sequence). V trimming: 1 base; J trimming: 2 bases; junction bases outside the gene matches: 5. This CDR3 has 14 residues. CDR3 loop: CAWSGQGRTYEQYF. CDR3 sequence (DNA): TGTGCCTGGAGTGGACAGGGACGGACCTACGAGCAGTACTTC.

J is TRBJ1-2 and V is TRBV18; 8 positions agree with TRBD1. The germline V gene encodes CDR1 KGHSH and CDR2 LQKENI. The CDR3 covers 14 residues. J gave up 7 bases and V 3 bases, and 7 bases lay outside the gene matches. CDR3 DNA: TGTGCCAGCTCACCCTCAGGGGGCGAGATTGGCTACACCTTC. It encodes CASSPSGGEIGYTF. Variable domain in full (rest from reference TRBV18 and TRBJ1-2): NAGVMQNPRHLVRRRGQEARLRCSPMKGHSHVYWYRQLPEEGLKFMVYLQKENIIDESGMPKERFSAEFPKEGPSILRIQQVVRGDSAAYFCASSPSGGEIGYTFGSGTRLTVV.

The chain employs TRBV5-1 and TRBJ1-4, with D tentatively TRBD1 (5 bases). The length of the CDR3 is 14 residues. Germline CDR1 is SGHRS and CDR2 is YFSETQ. V dropped 1 base and J dropped 3 bases, with 7 bases sitting between them. This CDR3 reads CASSLTGPNEKLFF. DNA of the CDR3: TGCGCCAGCAGCTTGACAGGCCCTAATGAAAAACTGTTTTTT.

This chain uses TRBV9 with TRBJ2-2, with 9 bases lining up with TRBD2. V gave up 0 bases and J gave up 6 bases; unmatched junction bases: 9. This CDR3 is 17 amino acids long. Germline loops: CDR1 SGDLS, CDR2 YYNGEE. The CDR3 region is CASSVAPSGGMAGELFF. For the CDR3, the DNA is TGTGCCAGCAGCGTAGCTCCGAGCGGGGGGATGGCCGGGGAGCTGTTTTTT.

The chain joins TRBV19 to TRBJ2-7; 9 bases match TRBD1. Germline lookup yields CDR1 LNHDA and CDR2 SQIVND (reference sequence). V gave up 4 bases and J gave up 6 bases; unmatched junction bases: 7. The CDR3 loop spans 14 amino acids. The CDR3 is CASSTGTGIGEQYF. The CDR3 coding sequence is TGTGCCAGTAGTACCGGGACAGGGATAGGCGAGCAGTACTTC. The full variable domain, in which reference TRBV19 and TRBJ2-7 provide the parts outside the CDR3, is DGGITQSPKYLFRKEGQNVTLSCEQNLNHDAMYWYRQDPGQGLRLIYYSQIVNDFQKGDIAEGYSVSREKKESFPLTVTSAQKNPTAFYLCASSTGTGIGEQYFGPGTRLTVT.

The table lists this clone with a count of one. Other DNA sequences of this sample code for an identical CDR3. This rearrangement joins TRBV5-1 to TRBJ1-4; tentative D call: TRBD1 (6 bases). The CDR3 is made up of 17 amino acids. Germline lookup yields CDR1 SGHRS and CDR2 YFSETQ. V was pared by 4 bases and J by 3 bases, with 19 bases between. The CDR3 region is CASSPGVGGPSNEKLFF. In DNA, the CDR3 is TGCGCCAGCAGCCCCGGGGTCGGGGGCCCCTCTAATGAAAAACTGTTTTTT.